This T cell receptor (beta chain) was identified during a study of cytomegalovirus exposure and HLA in healthy donors. Healthy individuals who donated bone marrow served as the donors. The germline CDR1 and CDR2 sequences are MNHEY and SMNVEV (reference sequence). V trimming: 8 bases; J trimming: 0 bases; junction bases outside the gene matches: 4. The length of the CDR3 is 14 residues. Use of 60 Vbeta and 13 Jbeta primers characterized the PCR. TCRdb's table, derived via immunoSEQ multiplex PCR, lists solely in-frame clones and lacks some. The profile covers roughly 170,000 clones, with around 82% appearing a single time and approximately 1.5% taken by the ten largest.

This receptor was identified in a male donor in good health and CMV-seronegative. The chain links TRBV27 to TRBJ2-1; TRBD2 matches at 7 bases. The sample comprised PBMCs. CDR3: CASDGGSSYNEQFF. CDR3 DNA sequence: TGTGCCAGCGACGGGGGGAGCTCCTACAATGAGCAGTTCTTC.